This T cell receptor beta chain was identified during a study of blood T cells in healthy people across ages (dated by TCRdb to about 2015). In terms of the full investigation: In model experiments, roughly one uniquely barcoded TCR beta cDNA molecule per two T cells was captured by template switching. To track age-related changes in TCR beta repertoire diversity, the study relied on deep sequencing normalized with unique cDNA molecular identifiers. Donors were grouped into four age groups: young (average approximately 16 years), middle-aged (39), aged (62) and long-lived (82). To avoid experimental bias, donors of different ages were distributed randomly across sequencing lanes. The study analyzed two additional independent replicas of 1 million unique cDNA reads from the same blood draw for two donors, one aged 18 to 30 and one aged 80 or older.

Systemically healthy Caucasian individuals from Russia, around 39 in total and aged roughly 6 to 90 years, were included as donors. Approximately 11 milliliters of peripheral blood were drawn from each donor into EDTA-treated Vacutainer tubes. Ficoll-Paque density-gradient centrifugation was used to isolate PBMCs, with at least 6.5 million per sample. Trizol reagent was used to extract total RNA from PBMCs, with at least 6 micrograms per sample. Naive CD45RAhigh/CD27high T cell percentages were measured by flow cytometry on a PBMC aliquot from every donor. The method was 5' RACE. TCRdb records Illumina HiSeq 2500 as the sequencer. The second PCR ran for roughly 7 to 11 cycles and used a J-beta primer mix along with a sample-barcoded 5' primer. Each TCR beta cDNA molecule received a unique molecular identifier from a template-switch 5' adaptor carrying 12 random nucleotides. Each sample yielded at least 3 million CDR3-containing paired-end reads. The Mint cDNA synthesis kit, primed by a TRBC-specific oligonucleotide, was used to synthesize first-strand cDNA from all RNA. All cDNA was treated with uracil-DNA glycosylase and then went through a first 18-cycle PCR with the universal primers M1SS and BC2_uni_R. The authors' analysis ran thus. Normalization of each sample was performed by random selection of 1 million high-quality reads, each carrying a distinct molecular identifier. Reads with shared molecular identifiers were discarded instead of being binned into consensus sequences. MiTCR, run with a Q25 quality threshold and the strictest error-elimination algorithm, handled CDR3 identification, clonotype clustering and error correction. Lower-bound total TCR beta diversity was estimated with a nonparametric unseen species model using Euler transformation. Starting from the raw public reads, TCRdb applied fastp trimming at Q25, assembled clones with MiXCR and retained in-frame beta chains. Each entry merges the rows of one CDR3 protein and shows their most common DNA and genes. The V and J calls reflect TCRdb's pipeline rather than the authors' work. The sample profile shows approximately 600,000 distinct CDR3 sequences; roughly 50% of them were found once. More than 35% of the sample is in the top ten clones.

At the junction V is shortened by 4 bases and J by 3 bases, with 7 bases in between. For CDR1 and CDR2, the germline V gene lists SGHDN and FVKESK. Measured from the cysteine to the phenylalanine, the CDR3 is 12 residues long. The kept DNA is CDR3 alone, 36 bases in frame from the first base. Broader findings and caveats from the paper: Because profiling used bulk unsorted PBMCs, naive and antigen-experienced compartments could not be compared conclusively. Estimates of total diversity based on one million sequenced T cells were regarded as lower bounds and as underestimates. Observed TCR beta diversity per million T cells fell roughly linearly with age, and a significant reduction was already apparent by age roughly 40. The CMV infection status of donors was not known, potentially confounding age-related changes in expanded clonotypes. The long-lived group showed more naive CD4+ T cells, fewer expanded clones and increased TCR diversity than the aged group, suggesting age selection. There was a strong correlation between observed TCR beta diversity and the percentage of naive T cells measured by flow cytometry.

A remark on this clonotype: The antigen it recognizes is unknown. Just one base apart from a much larger clone, this may be a read error.

The TCR sequence derives from a man between 60 and 75 years old in good health. The sample taken for sequencing was blood. This sequence uses TRBV14 and TRBJ2-7, with the D gene uncertain. The DNA sequence follows: TGTGCCAGCAGCCCCTGGAGCTACGAGCAGTACTTC. This gives the protein CASSPWSYEQYF.